The entry below describes one TCR beta chain. The CDR3 is 17 amino acids. Germline V lookup: CDR1 SGHTA, CDR2 FQGNSA. Trimming left V 1 base short and J 2 bases short, with 15 bases between. TCRdb recomputed calls from the RT-PCR reads with MiXCR, one row per CDR3 protein. Altogether 650,000 to 800,000 distinct CDR3 sequences are present, 14% being singletons, with the ten largest covering 3% to 4.5%. This clonotype was sampled from a female donor in good health, serving as a healthy control. What was sequenced was memory CD4+ T cells from blood. The chain recombines TRBV7-2 with TRBJ1-3; tentatively, D is TRBD1 (6 bases). The chain's CDR3 is CASSLDVLGGPGNTIYF. In DNA, the CDR3 is TGTGCCAGCAGCTTAGACGTCTTAGGGGGACCTGGAAACACCATATATTTT.